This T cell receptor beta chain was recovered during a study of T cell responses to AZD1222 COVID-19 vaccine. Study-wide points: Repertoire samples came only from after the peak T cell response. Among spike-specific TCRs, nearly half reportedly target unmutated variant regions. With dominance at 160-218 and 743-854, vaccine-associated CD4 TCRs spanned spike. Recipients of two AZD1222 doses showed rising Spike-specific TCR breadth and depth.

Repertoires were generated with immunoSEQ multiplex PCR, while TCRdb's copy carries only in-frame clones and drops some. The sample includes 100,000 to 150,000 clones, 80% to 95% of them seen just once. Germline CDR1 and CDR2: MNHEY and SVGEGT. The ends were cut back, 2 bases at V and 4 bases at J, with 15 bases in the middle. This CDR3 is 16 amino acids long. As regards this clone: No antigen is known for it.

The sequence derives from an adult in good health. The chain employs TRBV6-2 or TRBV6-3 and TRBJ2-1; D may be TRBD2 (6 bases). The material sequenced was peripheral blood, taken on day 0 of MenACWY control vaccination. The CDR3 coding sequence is TGTGCCAGCAGTTACGTAACCGGGACTCCATACAATGAGCAGTTCTTC. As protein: CASSYVTGTPYNEQFF.